The 5 T cell receptor beta chains listed next were all sequenced from one sample in a study of blood T cell repertoires in COVID-19. Method: immunoSEQ multiplex PCR; TCRdb's copy keeps in-frame clones and lacks some. The sample consists of approximately 450,000 clones, 85% to 90% of them appearing once. The sequencing sample was made of PBMCs or T cells enriched from blood (not recorded which). These receptors were collected from a man under 40 who had recovered from COVID-19.

This chain links TRBV19 with TRBJ2-1, with 12 bases fitting TRBD2. Trimming at V came to 4 bases and at J to 8 bases, leaving 6 bases not matched to a gene. CDR1 and CDR2 from the germline V gene are LNHDA and SQIVND (reference sequence). This CDR3 has 15 residues. The CDR3 DNA sequence: TGTGCCAGTAGTACGCCGGGACTAGCGGGTGATGAGCAGTTCTTC. Residues: CASSTPGLAGDEQFF.

Here the CDR3 DNA reads TGTGCCAGCAGTTTCACTTATAATTCACCCCTCCACTTT. Translating gives CASSFTYNSPLHF. V is TRBV28 and J is TRBJ1-6; no firm D call. The CDR3 loop spans 13 amino acids. Trimming cost V 3 bases and J 4 bases, with 4 bases left between them. The germline V gene encodes CDR1 MDHEN and CDR2 SYDVKM.

The V and J genes are TRBV19 and TRBJ2-1; possible D gene TRBD1, 6 bases. Trimming left V 5 bases short and J 14 bases short, with 16 bases between. This CDR3 is 12 amino acids long. Germline values: CDR1 LNHDA, CDR2 SQIVND (reference sequence). DNA of the CDR3: TGTGCCAGTAGTCAAAACAGGGTGGAAAAGTTCTTC. Translated: CASSQNRVEKFF.

The rearrangement joins TRBV2 to TRBJ1-1; D is possibly TRBD1 (5 bases). The germline V and J ends were trimmed by 4 bases and 5 bases, with 11 bases remaining between them. CDR3 size: 13 residues. Looked up from germline, CDR1 is SNHLY and CDR2 is FYNNEI. This CDR3 reads CASSGQLDTEAFF. The CDR3 nucleotides are TGTGCCAGCAGTGGACAGTTGGATACTGAAGCTTTCTTT.

This chain uses TRBV15 with TRBJ2-3; 11 nucleotides line up with TRBD2. The CDR3 consists of 16 residues. CDR1 and CDR2 from the germline V gene are LNHNV and YYDKDF (reference sequence). V trimming: 3 bases; J trimming: 2 bases; junction bases outside the gene matches: 4. This chain's CDR3 is CATSSVGLAATDTQYF. CDR3 in DNA: TGTGCCACCAGCAGCGTGGGACTAGCGGCCACAGATACGCAGTATTTT.